Listed below are T cell receptor beta chains from one sample, sequenced in a study of blood T cell repertoires in COVID-19. Produced via immunoSEQ multiplex PCR; TCRdb's table is partial and in-frame only. The repertoire holds about 160,000 clones, with under 90% as singletons. Sequencing was done on a sample of peripheral blood. These receptors originate from a woman older than 75 with acute or convalescent COVID-19. Both conserved end residues are part of each CDR3. Each record gives: clone size, J gene, D gene, V gene, CDR3 DNA, CDR3 protein. D genes are given only for firm matches. The size of a clone is reported for some rows only, either as once, few or many, or as a class for expanded clones.

>.|TRBJ2-2|TRBD1|TRBV2
TGTGCCAGCAGTCCAGGGGGCGGAATCGGTGAGCTGTTTTTT
CASSPGGGIGELFF
>.|TRBJ1-2|.|TRBV18
TGTGCCAGCTCACCACCGTGGAGTAACTATGGCTACACCTTC
CASSPPWSNYGYTF
>.|TRBJ1-1|.|TRBV18
TGTGCCAGCTCACCACAGGGGATGAACACTGAAGCTTTCTTT
CASSPQGMNTEAFF
>.|TRBJ2-1|.|TRBV20-1
TGCAGTGCCCAGAGGGTGGTTGAGCAGTTCTTC
CSAQRVVEQFF
>.|TRBJ2-5|TRBD1|TRBV27
TGTGCCAGCAGAAAGAGGCCGACTAGACAGGGGGCTTTTCACGAGACCCAGTACTTC
CASRKRPTRQGAFHETQYF
>.|TRBJ2-5|.|TRBV5-4
TGTGCCAGCAGACCTGGGGGCGCGATCCAAGAGACCCAGTACTTC
CASRPGGAIQETQYF
>.|TRBJ1-5|.|TRBV28
TGTGCCAGCAGTTTGTCAGGGTCCAATCAGCCCCAGCATTTT
CASSLSGSNQPQHF
>.|TRBJ1-3|.|TRBV2
TGTGCCAGCAGACTAGACGGAAACACCATATATTTT
CASRLDGNTIYF
>.|TRBJ2-5|.|TRBV7-9
TGTGCCAGCAGCTTAAAGATAAGGGGGGAGACCCAGTACTTC
CASSLKIRGETQYF
>.|TRBJ1-5|.|TRBV4-1
TGCGCCAGCAGCCAGGTCAGGGTTGGCAATCAGCCCCAGCATTTT
CASSQVRVGNQPQHF
>.|TRBJ1-2|.|TRBV5-4
TGTGCCAGCAGCTTTGGCGGGGGACGGATACTCTATGGCTACACCTTC
CASSFGGGRILYGYTF
>.|TRBJ2-7|.|TRBV29-1
TGCAGCGTGATTAGCGGCCTCTCCTACGAGCAGTACTTC
CSVISGLSYEQYF
>.|TRBJ1-2|.|TRBV12-3/TRBV12-4
TGTGCCAGCAGCTCCTCGTACTATGGCTACACCTTC
CASSSSYYGYTF
>.|TRBJ1-2|TRBD1|TRBV28
TGTGCCAGCAGTTCACAGGGGGAAGGCTATGGCTACACCTTC
CASSSQGEGYGYTF
>.|TRBJ1-6|TRBD1|TRBV3-1/TRBV3-2
TGTGCCAGCAGCCACCGGGACAGGCATTCACCCCTCCACTTT
CASSHRDRHSPLHF
>once|TRBJ2-5|.|TRBV5-1
TGCGCCAGCAGCTTGCAGGGGATTACGCCCCAAGAGACCCAGTACTTC
CASSLQGITPQETQYF
>.|TRBJ2-2|TRBD2|TRBV4-1
TGCGCCAGCAGCCAACAAAGACTAGCGGGAGTCGGGACCGGGGAGCTGTTTTTT
CASSQQRLAGVGTGELFF
>.|TRBJ2-5|.|TRBV5-6
TGTGCCAGCAGCAAGACTACCTCTAGGACCCAGTACTTC
CASSKTTSRTQYF
>.|TRBJ2-7|TRBD1|TRBV29-1
TGCAGCGCTACGGGACAGGGGGCCCACGAGCAGTACTTC
CSATGQGAHEQYF
>.|TRBJ2-7|TRBD2|TRBV7-9
TGTGCCAGCAGCTTAGCCCTAGCGGGGGCCTACGAGCAGTACTTC
CASSLALAGAYEQYF
>.|TRBJ2-4|.|TRBV2
TGTGCCAGCGCAGGGTTGGGCAAAAACATTCAGTACTTC
CASAGLGKNIQYF
>.|TRBJ1-1|.|TRBV5-1
TGCGCCAGCAGCTGGAGTCAGGGTGTGAACACTGAAGCTTTCTTT
CASSWSQGVNTEAFF
>.|TRBJ2-5|.|TRBV28
TGTGCCAGCAGTTTACCCCCCGTGGAGACCCAGTACTTC
CASSLPPVETQYF
>.|TRBJ1-2|TRBD1|TRBV19
TGTGCCAGTAGTTCGCGGACAGGGATAACCTATGGCTACACCTTC
CASSSRTGITYGYTF
>.|TRBJ2-7|.|TRBV5-1
TGCGCCAGCAGCTTGGGTCCGGGCTCCTACGAGCAGTACTTC
CASSLGPGSYEQYF
>.|TRBJ2-5|TRBD1|TRBV5-1
TGCGCCAGCAGCTTGGGAGGGGGCGGCCGGGAGACCCAGTACTTC
CASSLGGGGRETQYF
>once|TRBJ1-1|TRBD1|TRBV4-1
TGCGCCAGCAGCCAAACCGGGACAGTACTGATGCGGAACACTGAAGCTTTCTTT
CASSQTGTVLMRNTEAFF
>.|TRBJ1-4|.|TRBV10-3
TGTGCCATCCGGGGAGCAACTAATGAAAAACTGTTTTTT
CAIRGATNEKLFF
>.|TRBJ1-1|.|TRBV5-6
TGTGCCAGCGACTTGAGCGGGGGTGAAGCTTTCTTT
CASDLSGGEAFF
>.|TRBJ1-1|TRBD1|TRBV2
TGTGCCAGCAGCATCGACAGGGTGAACACTGAAGCTTTCTTT
CASSIDRVNTEAFF
>.|TRBJ1-2|.|TRBV5-6
TGTGCCAGCAGCTTATCGGGGGGCTATGGCTACACCTTC
CASSLSGGYGYTF
>.|TRBJ2-3|.|TRBV30
TGTGCCTGGAGTTCAGCGTACACAGATACGCAGTATTTT
CAWSSAYTDTQYF
>.|TRBJ1-5|.|TRBV27
TGTGCCAGCAGTAATACAGGGACCCAGGGGCCCCAGCATTTT
CASSNTGTQGPQHF
>.|TRBJ2-1|TRBD2|TRBV5-1
TGCGCCAGCAGCTTGGGACTAGCGGGAACGGTTAATGAGCAGTTCTTC
CASSLGLAGTVNEQFF
>once|TRBJ1-2|TRBD1|TRBV24-1
TGTGCCACCAGTGAACTCCAACAGGGGGCAAAACTCTATGGCTACACCTTC
CATSELQQGAKLYGYTF
>.|TRBJ1-1|.|TRBV12-3/TRBV12-4
TGTGCCAGCAGTTCGACAAGAAACTTTGAAGCTTTCTTT
CASSSTRNFEAFF
>.|TRBJ2-3|TRBD1|TRBV5-1
TGCGCCAGCAGAAGGGGGACAGGGCTTACAGATACGCAGTATTTT
CASRRGTGLTDTQYF
>once|TRBJ1-1|.|TRBV29-1
TGCAGCGGGCAGGGTAAATGGGACACTGAAGCTTTCTTT
CSGQGKWDTEAFF
>.|TRBJ2-1|TRBD2|TRBV12-3/TRBV12-4
TGTGCCAGCAGTTTTGCCAGCGGGAGGATCCAGTTCTTC
CASSFASGRIQFF
>.|TRBJ1-1|.|TRBV20-1
TGCAGTGCTAGAGGGGCGACCCGAGCTTTCTTT
CSARGATRAFF
>.|TRBJ1-1|TRBD1|TRBV2
TGTGCCAGCAAAGACAGGGGGAACACTGAAGCTTTCTTT
CASKDRGNTEAFF
>.|TRBJ2-5|TRBD1|TRBV6-5
TGTGCCAGCAGGTTGGACAGGGCTAGGGAGACCCAGTACTTC
CASRLDRARETQYF
>.|TRBJ2-1|.|TRBV11-2
TGTGCCACCGCGACAGCCGTTCACAATGAGCAGTTCTTC
CATATAVHNEQFF
>.|TRBJ2-1|TRBD1|TRBV24-1
TGTGCCACCAGTGCCTTGACAGGGGGCTCCTACAATGAGCAGTTCTTC
CATSALTGGSYNEQFF
>.|TRBJ2-3|.|TRBV28
TGTGCCAGCAGTTTCGGTGCGAGAAGTAAGAGCACAGATACGCAGTATTTT
CASSFGARSKSTDTQYF
>.|TRBJ1-1|.|TRBV2
TGTGCCAGCAGTGAGATTAATAGCTATGAAGCTTTCTTT
CASSEINSYEAFF